Following are 6 T cell receptor beta chains from one sample sequenced in a study of T cell clonotyping in hematopoietic cell transplantation. The table came from immunoSEQ multiplex PCR; TCRdb's copy has only in-frame clones and leaves some out. The sample lists about 76,000 clones; about 96% were seen once. Time point indicated: recipient sample about 28 days before transplant, after cytoreduction. Sequences were derived from peripheral blood mononuclear cells, sampled before stem cell transplant. The receptor set was obtained from a woman aged 50 to 60 with acute myeloid leukemia. Some clones in this sample may be carry-over from other donors' samples.

The chain links TRBV5-1 to TRBJ1-1, with 7 bases matching TRBD1. Germline assignment: CDR1 SGHRS and CDR2 YFSETQ. This CDR3 spans 17 amino acids. With 2 bases clipped from V and 1 base from J, the junction kept 11 bases outside the gene matches. The CDR3 spells CASSFYRGGQSNTEAFF. DNA for the CDR3: TGCGCCAGCAGCTTTTACAGGGGAGGACAGTCGAACACTGAAGCTTTCTTT. Complete variable domain (other parts from reference TRBV5-1 and TRBJ1-1): KAGVTQTPRYLIKTRGQQVTLSCSPISGHRSVSWYQQTPGQGLQFLFEYFSETQRNKGNFPGRFSGRQFSNSRSEMNVSTLELGDSALYLCASSFYRGGQSNTEAFFGQGTRLTVV.

This rearrangement joins TRBV6-6 to TRBJ2-5; 9 bases are a match to TRBD1. Trimming at V came to 6 bases and at J to 2 bases, leaving 7 bases not matched to a gene. This CDR3 has 15 amino acids. The V gene's germline CDR1 is MNHNY and CDR2 SVGAGI (reference sequence). Here the CDR3 DNA reads TGTGCCAGCAGGTACCGGGGACAGGGTCAAGAGACCCAGTACTTC. This translates into CASRYRGQGQETQYF.

This sequence joins TRBV6-5 and TRBJ1-2, with TRBD1 as a possible D gene (6 bases). The CDR3 runs 11 residues. Trimming took 8 bases from V and 2 from J, leaving 6 bases between them. Germline V lookup: CDR1 MNHEY, CDR2 SVGAGI. The CDR3 region has the DNA TGTGCCAGCGGACAGAACTATGGCTACACCTTC. Translation: CASGQNYGYTF.

The J gene is TRBJ1-5, the V gene TRBV28; D gene ambiguous. Trimming took off 9 bases at V and 2 bases at J, with 14 bases between the two ends. The CDR3 is 14 residues long. Germline-derived CDR1 and CDR2 are MDHEN and SYDVKM. Here the CDR3 DNA reads TGTGCCAGTAAGACGGGTGAGGGCAATCAGCCCCAGCATTTT. It is translated as CASKTGEGNQPQHF.

V and J are TRBV5-4 and TRBJ1-2; tentative D call: TRBD1 (5 bases). V lost 3 bases to trimming and J lost 4 bases, with 19 bases between them. Germline CDR1 and CDR2: SGHNT and YYREEE (reference sequence). CDR3 length: 16 residues. The CDR3 is CASSSAGSSLSYGYTF. CDR3 bases: TGTGCCAGCAGCTCGGCAGGGTCTTCGTTGAGCTATGGCTACACCTTC.

The chain links TRBV30 to TRBJ2-7; the match to TRBD1 covers 8 bases. The V gene end was trimmed by 4 bases and the J gene end by 2 bases; junction bases not matched to a gene: 7. The CDR3 length is 14 residues. In germline, CDR1 is GTSNPN, CDR2 SVGIG (reference sequence). The DNA for the CDR3 is TGTGCCTGGACCAGGGGGACAGGACCCTACGAGCAGTACTTC. This sequence encodes CAWTRGTGPYEQYF.